This T cell receptor beta chain was identified in a study of blood T cells in healthy people across ages. The overall study: Template switching captured about one barcoded beta molecule per two T cells.

This clonotype was found a few times. Sample-barcoded 5' priming and a J-beta primer mix drove a second PCR of about 7 to 12 cycles. TCRdb recomputed calls from the 5' RACE reads with MiXCR, one row per CDR3 protein. This table has about a million distinct CDR3 sequences, roughly 48% appearing once. This CDR3 is built from 13 residues. The germline gives CDR1 SNHLY, CDR2 FYNNEI. The J segment lost 2 bases and the V segment lost 6 bases, leaving 4 bases of the junction unmatched. Healthy Russian Caucasian donors spanned ages about 6 to 90 years. The chain uses TRBV2 and TRBJ2-7; 7 nucleotides agree with TRBD1. This TCR was sampled from a man aged 25-40 years in good health. The sample consisted of blood. DNA of the CDR3: TGTGCCAGCAGGGGGACAGCCGCCTACGAGCAGTACTTC. It translates to CASRGTAAYEQYF.